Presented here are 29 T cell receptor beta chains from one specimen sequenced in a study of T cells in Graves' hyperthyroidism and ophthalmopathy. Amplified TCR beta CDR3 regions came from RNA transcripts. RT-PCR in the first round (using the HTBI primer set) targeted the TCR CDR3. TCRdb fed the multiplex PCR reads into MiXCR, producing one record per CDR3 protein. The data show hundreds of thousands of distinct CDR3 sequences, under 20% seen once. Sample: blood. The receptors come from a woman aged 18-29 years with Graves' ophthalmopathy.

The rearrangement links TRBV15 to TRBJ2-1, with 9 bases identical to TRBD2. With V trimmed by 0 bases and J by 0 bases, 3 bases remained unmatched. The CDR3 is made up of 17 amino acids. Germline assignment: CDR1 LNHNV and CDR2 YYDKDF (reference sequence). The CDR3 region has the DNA TGTGCCACCAGCAGAGATGCTAGCGGGATCTCCTACAATGAGCAGTTCTTC. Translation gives CATSRDASGISYNEQFF.

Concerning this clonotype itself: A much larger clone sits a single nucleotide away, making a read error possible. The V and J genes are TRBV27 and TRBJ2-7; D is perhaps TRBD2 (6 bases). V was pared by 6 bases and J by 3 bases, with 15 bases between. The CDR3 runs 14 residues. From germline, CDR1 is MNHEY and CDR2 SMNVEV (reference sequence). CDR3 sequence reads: CASSLRLGLYEQYF. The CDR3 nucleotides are TGTGCCAGCAGCTTAAGACTAGGACTCTACGAGCAGTACTTC.

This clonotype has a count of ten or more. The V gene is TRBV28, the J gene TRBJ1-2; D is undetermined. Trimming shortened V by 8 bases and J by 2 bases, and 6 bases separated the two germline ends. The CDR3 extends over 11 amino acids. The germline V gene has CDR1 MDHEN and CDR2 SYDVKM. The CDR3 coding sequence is TGTGCCAGCGACGGCAACTATGGCTACACCTTC. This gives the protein CASDGNYGYTF.

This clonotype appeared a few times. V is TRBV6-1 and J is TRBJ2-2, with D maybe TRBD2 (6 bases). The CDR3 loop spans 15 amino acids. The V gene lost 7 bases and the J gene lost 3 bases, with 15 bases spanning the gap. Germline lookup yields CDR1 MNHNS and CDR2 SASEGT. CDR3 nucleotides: TGTGCCAGCAACCTTGCGGGGTTATACACCGGGGAGCTGTTTTTT. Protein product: CASNLAGLYTGELFF.

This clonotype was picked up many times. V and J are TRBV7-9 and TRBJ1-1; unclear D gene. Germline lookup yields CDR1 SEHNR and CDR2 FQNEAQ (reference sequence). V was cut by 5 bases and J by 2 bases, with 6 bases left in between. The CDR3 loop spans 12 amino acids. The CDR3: CASSQSNTEAFF. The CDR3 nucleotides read TGTGCCAGCAGCCAGAGTAACACTGAAGCTTTCTTT.

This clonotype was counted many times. The CDR3 DNA sequence: TGTGCCAGCAGCTATCCCGAGGGGGAAGGCACAGATACGCAGTATTTT. Protein: CASSYPEGEGTDTQYF. The genes are TRBV7-8 and TRBJ2-3; a weak D match, TRBD1 (6 bases). The CDR3 totals 16 residues. CDR1 and CDR2 from the germline V gene are SGHVS and FQNEAQ. The ends were cut back, 4 bases at V and 1 base at J, with 15 bases in the middle.

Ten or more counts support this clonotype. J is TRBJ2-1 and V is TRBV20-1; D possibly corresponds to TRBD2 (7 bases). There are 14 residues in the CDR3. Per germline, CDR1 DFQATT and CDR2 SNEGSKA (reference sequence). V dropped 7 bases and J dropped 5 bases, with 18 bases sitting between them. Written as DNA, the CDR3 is TGCAGTGAGGGGGGGCAGGGAGGCAACAATGAGCAGTTCTTC. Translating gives CSEGGQGGNNEQFF.

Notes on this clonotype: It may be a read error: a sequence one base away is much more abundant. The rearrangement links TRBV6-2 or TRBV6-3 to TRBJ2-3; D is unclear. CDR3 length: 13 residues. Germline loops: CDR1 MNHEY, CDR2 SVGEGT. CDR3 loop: CASSLSRINTRYF. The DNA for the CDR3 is TGTGCCAGCAGTTTATCTCGTATAAATACGCGGTATTTT.

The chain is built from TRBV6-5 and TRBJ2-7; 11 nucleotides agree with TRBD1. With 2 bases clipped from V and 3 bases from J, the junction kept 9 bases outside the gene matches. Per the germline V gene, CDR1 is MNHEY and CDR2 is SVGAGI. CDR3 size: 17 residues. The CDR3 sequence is CASSYLPSGTGGYEQYF. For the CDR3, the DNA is TGTGCCAGCAGTTACCTGCCATCCGGGACAGGGGGCTACGAGCAGTACTTC.

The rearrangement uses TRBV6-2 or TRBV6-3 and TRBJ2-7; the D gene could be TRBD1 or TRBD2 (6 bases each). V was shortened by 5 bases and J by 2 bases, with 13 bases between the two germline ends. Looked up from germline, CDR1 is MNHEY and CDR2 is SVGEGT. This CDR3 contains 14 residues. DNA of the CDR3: TGTGCCAGCAGTGTGGCGGGACAAGCCTACGAGCAGTACTTC. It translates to CASSVAGQAYEQYF.

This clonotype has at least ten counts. Here the CDR3 reads CASRDPRGGQGYSGYGYTF. The CDR3 DNA follows: TGTGCCAGCAGGGATCCGCGGGGGGGACAGGGGTATTCGGGCTATGGCTACACCTTC. J is TRBJ1-2 and V is TRBV12-3 or TRBV12-4; 10 bases match TRBD1. The CDR3 runs to 19 residues. V dropped 6 bases and J dropped 4; count of bases not matched to a gene: 20.

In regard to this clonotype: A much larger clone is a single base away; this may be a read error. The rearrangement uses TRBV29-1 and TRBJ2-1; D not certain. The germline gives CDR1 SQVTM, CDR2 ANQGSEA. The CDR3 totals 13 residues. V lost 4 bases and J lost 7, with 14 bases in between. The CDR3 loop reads CSVVSQARNEQFF. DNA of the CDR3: TGCAGCGTTGTGAGTCAGGCAAGAAATGAGCAGTTCTTC.

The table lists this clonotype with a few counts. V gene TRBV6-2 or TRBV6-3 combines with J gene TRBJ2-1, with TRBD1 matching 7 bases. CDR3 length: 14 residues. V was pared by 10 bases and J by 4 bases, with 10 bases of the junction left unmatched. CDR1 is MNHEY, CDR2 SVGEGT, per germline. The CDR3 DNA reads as TGTGCCACCCTCCGGGACAGCATATACAATGAGCAGTTCTTC. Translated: CATLRDSIYNEQFF.

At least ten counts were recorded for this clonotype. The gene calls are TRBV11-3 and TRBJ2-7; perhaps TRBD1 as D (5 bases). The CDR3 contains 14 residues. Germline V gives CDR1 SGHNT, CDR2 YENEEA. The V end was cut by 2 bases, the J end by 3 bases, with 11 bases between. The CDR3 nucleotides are TGTGCCAGCAGCTTATGTGACAGCATCTACGAGCAGTACTTC. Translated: CASSLCDSIYEQYF.

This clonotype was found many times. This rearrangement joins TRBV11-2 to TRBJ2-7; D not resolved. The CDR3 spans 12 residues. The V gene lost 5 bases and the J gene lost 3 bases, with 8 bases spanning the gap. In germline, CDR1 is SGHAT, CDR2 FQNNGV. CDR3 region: CASSPKGYEQYF. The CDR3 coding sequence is TGTGCCAGCAGCCCAAAAGGCTACGAGCAGTACTTC.

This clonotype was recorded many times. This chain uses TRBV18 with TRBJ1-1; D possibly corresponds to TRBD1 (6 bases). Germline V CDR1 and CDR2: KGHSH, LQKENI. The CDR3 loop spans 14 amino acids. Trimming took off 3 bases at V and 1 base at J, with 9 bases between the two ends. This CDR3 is CASSPDRTNTEAFF. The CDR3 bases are TGTGCCAGCTCACCCGACAGGACGAACACTGAAGCTTTCTTT.

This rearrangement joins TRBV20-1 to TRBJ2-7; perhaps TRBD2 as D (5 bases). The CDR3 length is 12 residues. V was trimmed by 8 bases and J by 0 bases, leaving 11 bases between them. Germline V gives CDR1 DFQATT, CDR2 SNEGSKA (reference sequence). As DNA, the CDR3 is TGCAGTACCCTTGAGGGCTCCTACGAGCAGTACTTC. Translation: CSTLEGSYEQYF.

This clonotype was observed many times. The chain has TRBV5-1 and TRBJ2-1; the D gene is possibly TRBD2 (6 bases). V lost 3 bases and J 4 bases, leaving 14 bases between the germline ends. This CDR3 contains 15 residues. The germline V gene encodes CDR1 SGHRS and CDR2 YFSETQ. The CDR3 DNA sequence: TGCGCCAGCAGCTCACTAGCAGGGATATACAATGAGCAGTTCTTC. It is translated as CASSSLAGIYNEQFF.

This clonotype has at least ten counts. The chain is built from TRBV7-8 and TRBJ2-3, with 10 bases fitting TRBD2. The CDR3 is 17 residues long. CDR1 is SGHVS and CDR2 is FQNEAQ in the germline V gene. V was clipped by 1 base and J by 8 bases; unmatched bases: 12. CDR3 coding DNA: TGTGCCAGCAGCTTAGACCCCCAGCGGGAGGGCCGTGGTACGCAGTATTTT. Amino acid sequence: CASSLDPQREGRGTQYF.

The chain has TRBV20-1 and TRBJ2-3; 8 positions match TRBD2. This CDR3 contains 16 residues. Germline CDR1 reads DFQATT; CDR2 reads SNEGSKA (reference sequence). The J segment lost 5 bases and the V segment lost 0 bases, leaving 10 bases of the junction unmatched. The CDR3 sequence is CSARDLHGGAIDTQYF. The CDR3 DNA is TGCAGTGCTAGAGATTTACACGGGGGGGCAATAGATACGCAGTATTTT.

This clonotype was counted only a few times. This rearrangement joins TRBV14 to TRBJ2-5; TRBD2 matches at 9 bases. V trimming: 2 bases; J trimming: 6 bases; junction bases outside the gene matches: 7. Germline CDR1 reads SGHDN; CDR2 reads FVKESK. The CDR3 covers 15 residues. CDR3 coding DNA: TGTGCCAGCAGCCAATGGAGGACTAGCGTGCAGACCCAGTACTTC. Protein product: CASSQWRTSVQTQYF.

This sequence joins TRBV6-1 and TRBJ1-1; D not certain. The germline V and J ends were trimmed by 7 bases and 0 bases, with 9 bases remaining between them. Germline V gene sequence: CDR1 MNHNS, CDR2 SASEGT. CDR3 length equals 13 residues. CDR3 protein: CASKQIMNTEAFF. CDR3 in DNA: TGTGCCAGCAAACAGATTATGAACACTGAAGCTTTCTTT.

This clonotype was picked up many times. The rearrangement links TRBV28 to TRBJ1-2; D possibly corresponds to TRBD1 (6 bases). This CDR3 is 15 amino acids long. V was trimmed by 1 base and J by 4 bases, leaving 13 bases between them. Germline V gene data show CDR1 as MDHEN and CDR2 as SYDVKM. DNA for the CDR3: TGTGCCAGCAGTTTATCTCCCGACAGGCCCTATGGCTACACCTTC. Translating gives CASSLSPDRPYGYTF.

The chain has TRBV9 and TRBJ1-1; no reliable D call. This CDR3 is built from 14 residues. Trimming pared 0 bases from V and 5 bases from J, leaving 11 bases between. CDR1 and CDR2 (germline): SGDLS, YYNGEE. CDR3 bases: TGTGCCAGCAGCGTAGGTGGGGAGTTGACTGAAGCTTTCTTT. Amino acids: CASSVGGELTEAFF.

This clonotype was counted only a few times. This CDR3 is CASSPETGLNTDTQYF. The DNA of the CDR3 is TGTGCCAGCAGCCCGGAAACGGGATTGAACACAGATACGCAGTATTTT. V gene TRBV7-3 combines with J gene TRBJ2-3; D might be TRBD2 (5 bases). In germline, CDR1 is SGHTA, CDR2 FQGTGA. The CDR3 spans 16 residues. Trimming took off 5 bases at V and 2 bases at J, with 17 bases between the two ends.

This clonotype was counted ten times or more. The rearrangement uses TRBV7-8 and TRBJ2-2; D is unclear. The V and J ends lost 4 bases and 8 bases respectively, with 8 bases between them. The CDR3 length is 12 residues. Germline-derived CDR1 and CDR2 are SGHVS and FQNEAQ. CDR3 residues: CASSSYNGELFF. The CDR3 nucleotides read TGTGCCAGCAGCTCATACAATGGGGAGCTGTTTTTT.

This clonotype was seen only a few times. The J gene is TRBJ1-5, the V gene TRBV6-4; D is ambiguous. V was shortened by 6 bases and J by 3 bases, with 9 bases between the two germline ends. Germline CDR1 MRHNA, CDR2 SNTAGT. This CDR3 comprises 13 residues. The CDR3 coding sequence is TGTGCCAGCAGCGACCAGATCAATCAGCCCCAGCATTTT. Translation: CASSDQINQPQHF.

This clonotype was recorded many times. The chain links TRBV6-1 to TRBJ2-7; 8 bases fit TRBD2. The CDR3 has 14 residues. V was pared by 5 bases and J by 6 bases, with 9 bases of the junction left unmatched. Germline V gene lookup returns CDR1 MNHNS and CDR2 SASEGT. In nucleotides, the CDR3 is TGTGCCAGCAGTCCCCTCAGGACTAGCTCCGAGCAGTACTTC. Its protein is CASSPLRTSSEQYF.

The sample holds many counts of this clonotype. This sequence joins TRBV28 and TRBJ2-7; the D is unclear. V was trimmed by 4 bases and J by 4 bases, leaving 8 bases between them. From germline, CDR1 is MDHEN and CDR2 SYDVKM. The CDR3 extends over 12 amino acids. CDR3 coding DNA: TGTGCCAGCAGTTGGTCCGGGTACGAGCAGTACTTC. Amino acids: CASSWSGYEQYF.